This T cell receptor beta chain is drawn from a study of blood T cell repertoires in COVID-19. Study overall: The samples span acute and convalescent COVID-19 from the United States, Italy and Spain. The analysed material was cDNA or gDNA that came from T cells, B-cell-depleted T cells, or PBMCs.

The CDR3 extends over 16 amino acids. Between the trimmed V and J ends, which lost 4 bases and 3 bases, there was a span of 16 bases. The germline gives CDR1 LGHNA, CDR2 YSLEER. Profiling relied on immunoSEQ multiplex PCR, and the TCRdb table lists in-frame clones only, not all of them. Counted here are 250,000 to 350,000 clones, nearly 90% occurring once; the ten biggest clones make up 5.5% to 7%. Either two negative PCRs, clearance, or symptom resolution qualified Cohort 3 donors as recovered. This clonotype was obtained from a young woman who had recovered from COVID-19. V and J are TRBV4-3 and TRBJ1-3; a weak D match, TRBD1 (6 bases). The sample comprised PBMCs or T cells enriched from blood (not recorded which). CDR3 region: CASSPAASGVGNTIYF. In nucleotides, the CDR3 is TGCGCCAGCAGCCCCGCGGCATCAGGGGTTGGAAACACCATATATTTT.